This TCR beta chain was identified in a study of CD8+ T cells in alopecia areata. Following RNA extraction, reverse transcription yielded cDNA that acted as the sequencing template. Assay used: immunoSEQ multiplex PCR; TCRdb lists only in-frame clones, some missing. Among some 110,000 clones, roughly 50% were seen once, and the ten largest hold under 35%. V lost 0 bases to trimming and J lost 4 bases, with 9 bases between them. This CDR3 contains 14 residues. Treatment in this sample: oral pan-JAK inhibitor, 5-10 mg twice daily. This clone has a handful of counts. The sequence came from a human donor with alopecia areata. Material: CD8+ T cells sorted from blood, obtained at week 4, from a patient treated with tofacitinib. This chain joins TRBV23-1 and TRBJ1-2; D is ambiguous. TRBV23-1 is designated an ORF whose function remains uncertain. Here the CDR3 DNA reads TGCGCCAGCAGTCAATCTTGGGAGACCTATGGCTACACCTTC. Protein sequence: CASSQSWETYGYTF.